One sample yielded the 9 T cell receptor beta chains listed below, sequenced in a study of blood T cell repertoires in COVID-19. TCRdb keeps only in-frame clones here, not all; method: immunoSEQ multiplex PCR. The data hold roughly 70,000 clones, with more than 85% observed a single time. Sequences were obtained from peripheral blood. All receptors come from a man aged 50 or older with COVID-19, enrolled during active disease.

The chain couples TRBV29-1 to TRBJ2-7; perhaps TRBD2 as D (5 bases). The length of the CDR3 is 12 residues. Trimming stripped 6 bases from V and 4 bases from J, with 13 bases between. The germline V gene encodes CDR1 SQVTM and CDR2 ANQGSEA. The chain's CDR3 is CSVTERQYEQYV. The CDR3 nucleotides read TGCAGCGTAACGGAGCGGCAGTACGAGCAGTACGTC.

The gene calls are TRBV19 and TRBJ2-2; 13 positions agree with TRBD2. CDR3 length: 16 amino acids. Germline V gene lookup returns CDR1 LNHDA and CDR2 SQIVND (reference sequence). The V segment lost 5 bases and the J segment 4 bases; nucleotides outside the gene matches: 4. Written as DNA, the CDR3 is TGTGCCAGTAGTCCGGGACTAGCGGGATTCACCGGGGAGCTGTTTTTT. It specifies CASSPGLAGFTGELFF.

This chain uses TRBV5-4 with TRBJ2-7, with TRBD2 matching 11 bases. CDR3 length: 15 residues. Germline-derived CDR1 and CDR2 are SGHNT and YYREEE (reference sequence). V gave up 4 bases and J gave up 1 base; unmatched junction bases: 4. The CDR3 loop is CASSRGTSGSYEQYF. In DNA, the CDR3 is TGTGCCAGCAGCCGTGGGACTAGCGGTTCCTACGAGCAGTACTTC.

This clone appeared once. In nucleotides, the CDR3 is TGTGCCAGCAGTCAGGTTGGGGACAGAGATAATTCACCCCTCCACTTT. Protein: CASSQVGDRDNSPLHF. This sequence joins TRBV27 and TRBJ1-6, with 7 bases identical to TRBD1. This CDR3 has 16 amino acids. The junction had 9 bases not matched to a gene; V was cut back by 5 bases and J by 5 bases. CDR1 is MNHEY, CDR2 SMNVEV, per germline (reference sequence).

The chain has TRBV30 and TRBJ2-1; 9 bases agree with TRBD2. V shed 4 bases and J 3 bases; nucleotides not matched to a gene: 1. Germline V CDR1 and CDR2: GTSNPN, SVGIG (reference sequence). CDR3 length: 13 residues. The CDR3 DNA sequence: TGTGCCTGGACTAGCGGGATCTACAATGAGCAGTTCTTC. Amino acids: CAWTSGIYNEQFF.

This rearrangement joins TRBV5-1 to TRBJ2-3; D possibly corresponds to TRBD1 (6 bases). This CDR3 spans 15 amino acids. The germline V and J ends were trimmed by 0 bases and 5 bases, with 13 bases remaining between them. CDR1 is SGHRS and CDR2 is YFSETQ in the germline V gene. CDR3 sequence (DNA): TGCGCCAGCAGCTTGGATGGGGGCTCTGGAGATACGCAGTATTTT. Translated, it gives CASSLDGGSGDTQYF. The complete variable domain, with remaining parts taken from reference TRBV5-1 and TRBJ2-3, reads KAGVTQTPRYLIKTRGQQVTLSCSPISGHRSVSWYQQTPGQGLQFLFEYFSETQRNKGNFPGRFSGRQFSNSRSEMNVSTLELGDSALYLCASSLDGGSGDTQYFGPGTRLTVL.

The CDR3 loop reads CSVTGTANTGELFF. The CDR3 DNA is TGCAGCGTTACGGGGACAGCGAACACCGGGGAGCTGTTTTTT. The chain recombines TRBV29-1 with TRBJ2-2, with 7 bases aligning to TRBD1. V gave up 5 bases and J gave up 0 bases; unmatched junction bases: 3. The length of the CDR3 is 14 residues. The germline V gene encodes CDR1 SQVTM and CDR2 ANQGSEA.

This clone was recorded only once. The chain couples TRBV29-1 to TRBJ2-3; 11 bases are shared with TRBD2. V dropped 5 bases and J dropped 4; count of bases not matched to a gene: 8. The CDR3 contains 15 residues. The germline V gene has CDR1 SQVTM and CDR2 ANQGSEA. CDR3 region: CSVPGTSGGADTQYF. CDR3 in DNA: TGCAGCGTTCCAGGGACTAGCGGAGGGGCAGATACGCAGTATTTT.

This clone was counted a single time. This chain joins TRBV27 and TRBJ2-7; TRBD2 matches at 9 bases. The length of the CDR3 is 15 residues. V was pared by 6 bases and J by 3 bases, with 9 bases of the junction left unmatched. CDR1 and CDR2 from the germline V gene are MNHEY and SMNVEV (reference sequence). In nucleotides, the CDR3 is TGTGCCAGCAGATTGAGGCGGGAGGGCTACTACGAGCAGTACTTC. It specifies CASRLRREGYYEQYF.